The 14 T cell receptor beta chains reported below all come from one sample, sequenced in a study of blood T cell repertoires in COVID-19. The table came from immunoSEQ multiplex PCR; TCRdb's copy has only in-frame clones and leaves some out. The data hold around 34,000 clones, with approximately 80% observed a single time. Sequenced material: peripheral blood. Receptors were obtained from a woman aged 70 to 79 with acute or convalescent COVID-19.

V and J are TRBV3-1 (or the pseudogene TRBV3-2) and TRBJ1-2; weak D call: TRBD1 (5 bases). Germline assignment: CDR1 LGHDT and CDR2 YNNKEL (reference sequence). The CDR3 has 14 residues. V lost 0 bases to trimming and J lost 8 bases, with 13 bases between them. CDR3 residues: CASSQDFGADGYTF. DNA for the CDR3: TGTGCCAGCAGCCAAGATTTTGGGGCGGACGGCTACACCTTC.

The chain combines TRBV6-5 with TRBJ2-5; weak D call: TRBD2 (5 bases). This CDR3 is 15 amino acids long. The V end was cut by 5 bases, the J end by 5 bases, with 18 bases between. Germline lookup yields CDR1 MNHEY and CDR2 SVGAGI. CDR3 protein: CASSRMDSPVETQYF. Here the CDR3 DNA reads TGTGCCAGCAGTCGCATGGACTCTCCGGTCGAGACCCAGTACTTC.

V gene TRBV5-1 combines with J gene TRBJ1-2; D is undetermined. The CDR3 has 14 residues. The V gene lost 1 base and the J gene lost 3 bases, with 10 bases spanning the gap. Germline-derived CDR1 and CDR2 are SGHRS and YFSETQ. CDR3 bases: TGCGCCAGCAGCTTGAGTACGGAGCACTATGGCTACACCTTC. Protein sequence: CASSLSTEHYGYTF.

By frequency in the sample, this clone is large. The chain links TRBV7-8 to TRBJ2-7, with D possibly TRBD1 on 6 matching bases. The germline CDR1 and CDR2 sequences are SGHVS and FQNEAQ. The CDR3 spans 15 residues. With 4 bases removed from V and 4 bases from J, the gap between germline ends came to 17 bases. The CDR3 reads CASSSTVQGDYEQYF. For the CDR3, the DNA is TGTGCCAGCAGCTCGACGGTACAGGGAGATTACGAGCAGTACTTC.

The chain employs TRBV5-1 and TRBJ2-3; TRBD2 agrees at 8 bases. The germline CDR1 and CDR2 sequences are SGHRS and YFSETQ. Unmatched junction bases numbered 12, after V lost 0 bases and J lost 6 bases. The CDR3 contains 17 residues. The CDR3 sequence is CASSLEGLGGPRDTQYF. CDR3 coding DNA: TGCGCCAGCAGCTTGGAGGGACTAGGGGGGCCCCGGGATACGCAGTATTTT.

The chain employs TRBV7-9 and TRBJ2-3; the D gene is possibly TRBD1 (5 bases). CDR1 and CDR2 (germline): SEHNR, FQNEAQ (reference sequence). Trimming shortened V by 4 bases and J by 4 bases, and 9 bases separated the two germline ends. The CDR3 runs to 13 residues. In nucleotides, the CDR3 is TGTGCCAGCAGCTACCAGGGCGCAGATACGCAGTATTTT. Translated, it gives CASSYQGADTQYF.

The chain recombines TRBV28 with TRBJ2-5; TRBD2 matches at 7 bases. CDR1 is MDHEN and CDR2 is SYDVKM in the germline V gene. This CDR3 region has 13 residues. V was pared by 3 bases and J by 5 bases, with 3 bases of the junction left unmatched. The CDR3 DNA sequence: TGTGCCAGCAGTTTGGCGGGAGCGGAGACCCAGTACTTC. Its protein product is CASSLAGAETQYF.

This chain links TRBV5-4 with TRBJ1-1, with 7 bases fitting TRBD1. J was trimmed by 4 bases and V by 2 bases; bases with no gene match: 5. Germline V CDR1 and CDR2: SGHNT, YYREEE (reference sequence). This CDR3 has 14 amino acids. The CDR3 coding sequence is TGTGCCAGCAGCTTTCAGGGGGTTGCCACTGAAGCTTTCTTT. This codes for CASSFQGVATEAFF.

The chain uses TRBV28 and TRBJ2-7, with no clear D. This CDR3 is built from 14 residues. With 10 bases removed from V and 4 bases from J, the gap between germline ends came to 20 bases. From germline, CDR1 is MDHEN and CDR2 SYDVKM. The CDR3 region has the DNA TGTGCCACAGCAGTTTATGATACGGGTTACGAGCAGTACTTC. Translation: CATAVYDTGYEQYF.

The chain recombines TRBV5-1 with TRBJ2-7; 12 positions agree with TRBD2. The CDR3 has 16 amino acids. J lost 0 bases, V lost 2 bases, and 3 bases had no gene match. Per the germline V gene, CDR1 is SGHRS and CDR2 is YFSETQ. CDR3 sequence: CASSFRTSGTSYEQYF. The CDR3 DNA follows: TGCGCCAGCAGCTTCAGGACTAGCGGGACCTCCTACGAGCAGTACTTC.

The table lists this clone with a few counts. V gene TRBV3-1 (or the pseudogene TRBV3-2) combines with J gene TRBJ2-1; D is ambiguous. This CDR3 contains 16 residues. The germline gives CDR1 LGHDT, CDR2 YNNKEL (reference sequence). The germline V and J ends were trimmed by 1 base and 6 bases, with 16 bases remaining between them. CDR3 bases: TGTGCCAGCAGCCAAGCCCGTAGAGGTGGCCTCAATGAGCAGTTCTTC. It codes for CASSQARRGGLNEQFF.

The chain carries TRBV6-1 and TRBJ1-2; tentatively, D is TRBD1 (5 bases). The CDR3 spans 15 residues. CDR1 is MNHNS, CDR2 SASEGT, per germline. V dropped 1 base and J dropped 0 bases, with 9 bases sitting between them. CDR3 DNA: TGTGCCAGCAGTGAAGTGGGGGGGACTAACTATGGCTACACCTTC. Encoded protein: CASSEVGGTNYGYTF.

This chain links TRBV9 with TRBJ1-6, with D unresolved. The V gene's germline CDR1 is SGDLS and CDR2 YYNGEE. This CDR3 region has 14 residues. The V gene lost 0 bases and the J gene lost 10 bases, with 11 bases spanning the gap. The DNA for the CDR3 is TGTGCCAGCAGCGTAGGGACTGCTAACTCACCCCTCCACTTT. Amino acid sequence: CASSVGTANSPLHF.

This clone was recorded only once. The V gene is TRBV3-1 (or the pseudogene TRBV3-2), the J gene TRBJ2-7; the match to TRBD2 covers 7 bases. Germline lookup yields CDR1 LGHDT and CDR2 YNNKEL (reference sequence). Trimming cost V 4 bases and J 6 bases; bases outside gene matches: 12. The CDR3 consists of 15 residues. This CDR3 reads CASSLPAGAKTEQYF. CDR3 in DNA: TGTGCCAGCAGCCTCCCCGCGGGAGCGAAAACCGAGCAGTACTTC.